The 4 T cell receptor beta chains below come from one sample, sequenced in a study of OX40 agonist ivuxolimab in advanced cancers. Only in-frame clones appear in the TCRdb table, and some are missing; sequencing was by immunoSEQ multiplex PCR. Found here are about 62,000 clones, over 75% of them singletons; the top ten hold 5.5%. The sequenced sample was CD4+ or CD8+ T cells sorted from blood, obtained in a trial of the OX40 agonist ivuxolimab. These receptors all come from an adult with an advanced solid tumor such as melanoma, head and neck, liver or kidney cancer.

This clone is labeled as large (0.1 to 1%). The V call is TRBV29-1, the J call TRBJ2-7; possibly TRBD2 for D (6 bases). Between the trimmed V and J ends, which lost 1 base and 6 bases, there was a span of 10 bases. CDR1 and CDR2 from the germline V gene are SQVTM and ANQGSEA. The CDR3 has 12 amino acids. Written as DNA, the CDR3 is TGCAGCGTTGAAGGACGGCGGGGCGAGCAGTACTTC. Its translation is CSVEGRRGEQYF.

This chain links TRBV18 with TRBJ1-1; 10 positions match TRBD1. Germline V gene lookup returns CDR1 KGHSH and CDR2 LQKENI. Trimming took 3 bases from V and 1 from J; bases not matched to a gene: 5. The length of the CDR3 is 16 residues. Here the CDR3 DNA reads TGTGCCAGCTCACCGAGACAGGGGGCGGAGAACACTGAAGCTTTCTTT. This encodes CASSPRQGAENTEAFF.

This clone was found a few times. The V gene is TRBV28, the J gene TRBJ1-2, with D possibly being TRBD1 (5 bases). The CDR3 extends over 14 amino acids. Trimming cost V 8 bases and J 6 bases, with 19 bases left between them. Germline V lookup: CDR1 MDHEN, CDR2 SYDVKM. CDR3 sequence reads: CASQPLRVGDGYTF. The CDR3 DNA follows: TGTGCCAGCCAACCCCTCAGGGTGGGGGATGGCTACACCTTC.

V is TRBV11-2 and J is TRBJ2-1, with 7 nucleotides matching TRBD2. V dropped 1 base and J dropped 3; count of bases not matched to a gene: 3. This CDR3 spans 15 amino acids. Germline loops: CDR1 SGHAT, CDR2 FQNNGV. The CDR3 reads CASSLVSGDYNEQFF. CDR3 sequence (DNA): TGTGCCAGCAGCTTAGTGAGCGGGGACTACAATGAGCAGTTCTTC.